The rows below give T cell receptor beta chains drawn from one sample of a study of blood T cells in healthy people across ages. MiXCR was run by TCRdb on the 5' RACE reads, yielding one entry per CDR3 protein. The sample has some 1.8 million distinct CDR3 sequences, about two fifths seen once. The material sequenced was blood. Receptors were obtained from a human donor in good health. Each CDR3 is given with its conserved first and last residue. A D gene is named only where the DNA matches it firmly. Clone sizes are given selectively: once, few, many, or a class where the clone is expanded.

TGTGCCATCAGTGAGTCTTTGGGGACAGGGGACTCCAATGAGCAGTTCTTC	CAISESLGTGDSNEQFF	TRBJ2-1	17	TRBD1	TRBV10-3	-
TGTGCCAGCAGCTTAACGACTAGCGGGGGCCTTGGTGAGCAGTTCTTC	CASSLTTSGGLGEQFF	TRBJ2-1	16	TRBD2	TRBV7-3	-
TGCAGTGCTAGACGGTCGGCTTACGTGGATGGCTACACCTTC	CSARRSAYVDGYTF	TRBJ1-2	14	-	TRBV20-1	-
TGTGCCAGCAGCCAAGATGAGGGGCATGTTCTACAAGAGCAGTACTTC	CASSQDEGHVLQEQYF	TRBJ2-7	16	-	TRBV3-1	-
TGTGCCAGCAGTTACTCGCGACAGGGTGGAGATGAGCAGTTCTTC	CASSYSRQGGDEQFF	TRBJ2-1	15	TRBD1	TRBV6-2/TRBV6-3	few
TGCGCCAGCAGCAAGACTAGCGCCGCATACAATGAGCAGCTCTTC	CASSKTSAAYNEQLF	TRBJ2-1	15	TRBD2	TRBV5-1	-
TGTGCCAGCAGTTATCAGGAGCGGCCCCAGCATTTT	CASSYQERPQHF	TRBJ1-5	12	-	TRBV7-9	few
TGCGCCAGCAGCTTAAGTAAGGGGTCCTACAATGAGCAGTTCTTC	CASSLSKGSYNEQFF	TRBJ2-1	15	-	TRBV5-1	-
TGTGCCAGCAGAACAAGAAGGGCGTACCAAGAGACCCAGTACTTC	CASRTRRAYQETQYF	TRBJ2-5	15	-	TRBV6-5	few
TGTGCCAGCAGCTTAACGGCTAGCCAGGGACGGCAGTACTTC	CASSLTASQGRQYF	TRBJ2-4	14	-	TRBV7-3	-
TGTGCCAGCAGCTCACAGAGCCCCCCACAAGCTACGCAGTATTTT	CASSSQSPPQATQYF	TRBJ2-3	15	-	TRBV7-2	-
TGCGCCAGCAGCCCCGGACACCTAGGGCACTATGGCTACACCTTC	CASSPGHLGHYGYTF	TRBJ1-2	15	-	TRBV5-1	-
TGTGCCAGCAGCTTGAGGGACAGGACTAACAATGAGCAGTTCTTC	CASSLRDRTNNEQFF	TRBJ2-1	15	TRBD1	TRBV5-5	-
TGTGCCAGCAGTTTAATAGCTTCTACTGAAGCTTTCTTT	CASSLIASTEAFF	TRBJ1-1	13	-	TRBV27	-
TGCAGTGCAACCGCAGGGAAAAACATTCAGTACTTC	CSATAGKNIQYF	TRBJ2-4	12	-	TRBV20-1	few
TGCAGTGCTAGAGTACCCAGTTTCTACGAGCAGTACTTC	CSARVPSFYEQYF	TRBJ2-7	13	-	TRBV20-1	few
TGCAGTGCTATCAGGGGGAGTTCTATGAACACTGAAGCTTTCTTT	CSAIRGSSMNTEAFF	TRBJ1-1	15	TRBD1	TRBV20-1	few
TGCAGCGCCCCGGGACCCGGATACAATGAGCAGTTCTTC	CSAPGPGYNEQFF	TRBJ2-1	13	-	TRBV29-1	many
TGCAGTGCTGGAGGTGGCGACACTGAAGCTTTCTTT	CSAGGGDTEAFF	TRBJ1-1	12	-	TRBV20-1	-
TGCAGTGCTGAGGGACTAGCGGGGCGCCAAGAGACCCAGTACTTC	CSAEGLAGRQETQYF	TRBJ2-5	15	TRBD2	TRBV20-1	few
TGTGCCAGCAGTTTGTCGAACCTGGGCTACGAGCAGTACTTC	CASSLSNLGYEQYF	TRBJ2-7	14	-	TRBV12-3/TRBV12-4	many
TGTGCCAGCTCACCAGGTCTCTCGCAGAACACCGGGGAGCTGTTTTTT	CASSPGLSQNTGELFF	TRBJ2-2	16	-	TRBV18	-
TGCAGCGTTGGGGGTGAGAATGGCTACACCTTC	CSVGGENGYTF	TRBJ1-2	11	-	TRBV29-1	few
TGCGCCAGCAGCCAAGATAACCTAGCGGGGTACAATGAGCAGTTCTTC	CASSQDNLAGYNEQFF	TRBJ2-1	16	TRBD2	TRBV4-1	few
TGTGCCAGCAGTGATCTGTCGCGGGGCCGGAACACTGAAGCTTTCTTT	CASSDLSRGRNTEAFF	TRBJ1-1	16	-	TRBV6-1	once
TGTGCCAGCAGGGGCCGGGACCCACCCAATGAGCAGTTCTTC	CASRGRDPPNEQFF	TRBJ2-1	14	-	TRBV6-1	few
TGTGCCAGCAGTTGGCAGGGGGCGGGTGAGCAGTTCTTC	CASSWQGAGEQFF	TRBJ2-1	13	TRBD1	TRBV12-3/TRBV12-4	few
TGTGCCAGCAGCTTAGCGAGGGTTGGGGGGCACAATGAGCAGTTCTTC	CASSLARVGGHNEQFF	TRBJ2-1	16	-	TRBV7-8	-
TGTGCCAGCAGCTTAGCGTCGGGGGGCTCTGGCTACACCTTC	CASSLASGGSGYTF	TRBJ1-2	14	-	TRBV7-2	-
TGCGCCAGCAGCTTCAGGGAGCGGGGCGAGCAGTACTTC	CASSFRERGEQYF	TRBJ2-7	13	TRBD2	TRBV5-1	-
TGTGCCAGCAGCCGCACAACAGGGCGTCTTTACAATGAGCAGTTCTTC	CASSRTTGRLYNEQFF	TRBJ2-1	16	-	TRBV7-2	-
TGTGCCAGCAGTTTCCCTGCCGGCTCGGGGGAGCAGTACTTC	CASSFPAGSGEQYF	TRBJ2-5	14	-	TRBV28	-
TGTGCCAGTCTCAAAGGGGACAGTAACTATGGCTACACCTTC	CASLKGDSNYGYTF	TRBJ1-2	14	TRBD1	TRBV19	few
TGTGCCGGCAGCGCGACAGGGGGCTACTACGAGCAGTACTTC	CAGSATGGYYEQYF	TRBJ2-7	14	TRBD1	TRBV9	-
TGTGCCAGCTCACTCGTGACTAGCGGGACTAAATACGAGCAGTACTTC	CASSLVTSGTKYEQYF	TRBJ2-7	16	TRBD2	TRBV18	-
TGTGCCAGCAGCGTAGACAGTTTTGTGCAGCCCCAGCATTTT	CASSVDSFVQPQHF	TRBJ1-5	14	-	TRBV9	-
TGTGCCAGCAGCTCCAGGGGTGAGCAGTTCTTC	CASSSRGEQFF	TRBJ2-1	11	-	TRBV7-9	many
TGTGCCAGCAGCCAAGGGGTAGGGGGACCTGTCAATCAGCCCCAGCATTTT	CASSQGVGGPVNQPQHF	TRBJ1-5	17	-	TRBV4-2	-
TGTGCCAGCAGCTTAGAGGTGGACGGCTACACCTTC	CASSLEVDGYTF	TRBJ1-2	12	-	TRBV7-9	-
TGTGCCAGCAGCTTAACGGGACAGGGATTTAACGAGCAGTACTTC	CASSLTGQGFNEQYF	TRBJ2-7	15	TRBD1	TRBV7-3	-
TGTGCCAGCAGCGCCACACGGGGGACCGACCCGCAAGGCTACACCTTC	CASSATRGTDPQGYTF	TRBJ1-2	16	-	TRBV27	-
TGCGCCAGCAGCCAAAGACAGATATCAACTAATGAAAAACTGTTTTTT	CASSQRQISTNEKLFF	TRBJ1-4	16	-	TRBV5-1	-
TGCGCCAGCAGCCAAGTGACAGGGGGCAGCCAGCCCCAGCATTTT	CASSQVTGGSQPQHF	TRBJ1-5	15	TRBD1	TRBV4-1	-
TGCGCCAGCAGCCGAGACCGGGACAGCACTGAAGCTTTCTTT	CASSRDRDSTEAFF	TRBJ1-1	14	TRBD1	TRBV4-3	-
TGCAGTGCAGAATTCCGGGGCGACTTCTATAGCAATCAGCCCCAGCATTTT	CSAEFRGDFYSNQPQHF	TRBJ1-5	17	-	TRBV20-1	few
TGTGCCAGCAGTTTTTTCCACGAGCAGTACTTC	CASSFFHEQYF	TRBJ2-7	11	-	TRBV6-2/TRBV6-3	-
TGTGCCATCACGAGGGGAGACAGCGTTTTGACCGGGGAGCTGTTTTTT	CAITRGDSVLTGELFF	TRBJ2-2	16	-	TRBV10-3	few
TGCGCCAGCAGCCGTCTAGCGGGGGGGGAAGATACGCAGTATTTT	CASSRLAGGEDTQYF	TRBJ2-3	15	TRBD2	TRBV4-1	-
TGTGCCTGGAGTGTACTACACCTCTACGAGCAGTACTTC	CAWSVLHLYEQYF	TRBJ2-7	13	-	TRBV30	-